This TCR beta chain was found in a study of blood T cells in healthy people across ages (dated by TCRdb to 2014 to 2015). In terms of the full investigation: In model experiments, template switching captured roughly one uniquely barcoded TCR beta cDNA molecule for every two T cells. Age-related changes in TCR beta repertoire diversity were measured in the study by deep sequencing normalized with unique cDNA molecular identifiers. The donors were divided into four age groups: young (average around 16 years), middle-aged (approximately 39), aged (62) and long-lived (82). For two donors (one aged 18 to 30 and one aged 80 or older), the study analyzed two additional independent replicas of 1 million unique cDNA reads from the same blood draw. General study outcomes and caveats: Total diversity estimates from one million sequenced T cells were considered lower bounds and underestimates. As age increased, observed TCR beta diversity per million T cells dropped in a roughly linear way, and a significant reduction was already evident by age 40. There was a strong correlation between observed TCR beta diversity and the percentage of naive T cells measured by flow cytometry. Compared with the aged group, more naive CD4+ T cells, fewer expanded clones and increased TCR diversity were shown by the long-lived group, suggesting age selection. Because profiling used bulk unsorted PBMCs, naive and antigen-experienced compartments could not be compared conclusively. Donor CMV infection status was unknown, potentially confounding age-related changes in expanded clonotypes.

This clonotype showed up many times. The antigen it recognizes is unknown. No quality values exist for individual bases; no much larger clone is one base distant. Relative to germline, V is missing 0 bases and J is missing 1 base, with 3 bases of the junction outside any gene match. CDR1 and CDR2 (SGHAT, FQNNGV) derive from the germline V gene. Taken from cysteine to phenylalanine, the CDR3 has 16 residues. This entry keeps only the CDR3 DNA: 48 bases, framed from base 1. Systemically healthy Caucasian individuals from Russia, roughly 40 in total and aged roughly 6 to 90 years, were included as donors. About 9.1 milliliters of peripheral blood were collected from each donor into EDTA-treated Vacutainer tubes. Ficoll-Paque density-gradient centrifugation was used to isolate PBMCs, with at least 6.5 million per sample. Total RNA, at least 5 micrograms per sample, was extracted from PBMCs with Trizol reagent. Naive CD45RAhigh/CD27high T cell percentages were measured by flow cytometry on a PBMC aliquot from every donor.

The receptor library was made with 5' RACE. Sequencing took place on an Illumina HiSeq 2500. A second PCR of about 6 to 12 cycles was run with a J-beta primer mix and a sample-barcoded 5' primer. A template-switch 5' adaptor carrying 12 random nucleotides introduced a unique molecular identifier onto each TCR beta cDNA molecule. Each sample yielded at least 3 million CDR3-containing paired-end reads. All of the RNA was converted into first-strand cDNA using the Mint cDNA synthesis kit, with a TRBC-specific oligonucleotide serving as the primer. Following uracil-DNA glycosylase treatment, a first 18-cycle PCR with universal primers M1SS and BC2_uni_R was performed on all cDNA. Regarding the original processing steps: Normalization of each sample was performed by random selection of 1 million high-quality reads, each carrying a distinct molecular identifier. Instead of being binned into consensus sequences, reads that shared molecular identifiers were thrown out. MiTCR, run with a Q25 quality threshold and the strictest error-elimination algorithm, handled CDR3 identification, clonotype clustering and error correction. A nonparametric unseen species model with Euler transformation was used to estimate lower-bound total TCR beta diversity. TCRdb reanalyzed the raw reads on its own, using fastp at Q25 for trimming and MiXCR for clone calling, and kept in-frame beta chains. Here each entry gathers all rows of one CDR3 protein and keeps the most common genes and DNA. The V and J calls were determined by TCRdb, not by the authors. The sample data list about 930,000 distinct CDR3 sequences, and roughly 28% of these were observed just once. Clones ranked in the top ten supply roughly 10% of the sample.

The sample was also reused in another study, on T cells of mothers and their children. Taken from the second paper: Donors were nine systemically healthy Caucasian individuals: three mothers and their six children. cDNA synthesis consumed the entire amount of extracted RNA, loaded at approximately 1.6 ug RNA in each 15 ul reaction. In the second PCR, sample barcodes and 2-4 random nucleotides were introduced via the M1S primer. More than 8 million TCR beta CDR3 reads were obtained from each mother, and about 3 million reads were obtained from each child. Thymic selection similarly shapes TCR recombination output in related and unrelated pairs, with minor effect from inherited differences. Normalized repertoire overlap was always found to be slightly, but never significantly, higher in related mother-child pairs than in unrelated mother-child pairs. Persistent microchimeric T cell clones were not detected, at a sensitivity of approximately 100 clones per million clonotypes. Deep NGS was used in the study to compare the TCR beta repertoires of mothers and children and to look for features that separate related mother-child pairs from unrelated individuals. Mothers averaged roughly 40 +/- 4 years of age and children averaged around 10 +/- 4 years. After adapter ligation with NEBNext reagents, the libraries were sequenced on Illumina HiSeq 2000 with 100+100 nt paired-end reads. To avoid cross-contamination, the mother libraries and the child libraries were prepared a month apart and sequenced in separate runs. Between roughly 500,000 and 2,000,000 distinct TCR beta clonotypes were identified per donor. Naive TCR beta clonotypes were estimated from low-frequency clonotypes matched to each donor's FACS-determined naive share, without sorting.

This receptor chain uses TRBV11-2 and TRBJ2-7, and 10 bases in between align with TRBD2. The TCR was taken from a woman aged 40 to 55 in good health. The sample consisted of blood. The CDR3 has the sequence CASSLEGTSASYEQYF. Read as DNA, the sequence is TGTGCCAGCAGCTTAGAAGGGACTAGCGCATCCTACGAGCAGTACTTC.